A selection of T cell receptor beta chains follows, all from one sample in a study of beta chain features in type 1 diabetes. Assay: immunoSEQ multiplex PCR; the TCRdb copy retains only in-frame clones and omits some. This table has 500,000 to 850,000 clones, more than 12% appearing once. Material for sequencing was naive CD4+ T cells from blood. The receptor source for this set is a young man with type 1 diabetes. CDR3s include the opening cysteine and the closing phenylalanine or tryptophan. A D gene is named only where the DNA matches it firmly. Clone size is given for some rows only: seen once, a few or many times, or a class if the clone is expanded.

CDR3 protein	CDR3 DNA	clone size	D gene	V gene	J gene
CIFTGRYEQFF	TGCATTTTTACAGGGAGATATGAGCAGTTCTTC	few	NA	TRBV20-1	TRBJ2-1
CASSQTGVKTQYF	TGTGCCAGCAGCCAGACAGGGGTTAAGACCCAGTACTTC	NA	TRBD1	TRBV11-3	TRBJ2-5
CASTIGGLAGRETQYF	TGTGCCAGCACTATCGGGGGACTAGCGGGACGAGAGACCCAGTACTTC	NA	TRBD2	TRBV28	TRBJ2-5
CASRPGPRENQPQHF	TGTGCCAGCAGGCCGGGACCGAGGGAAAATCAGCCCCAGCATTTT	NA	NA	TRBV7-2	TRBJ1-5
CASTSTDTSSSGYTF	TGTGCCAGCACCTCAACTGACACGTCCAGTAGTGGCTACACCTTC	NA	NA	TRBV25-1	TRBJ1-2
CASKGETGELFF	TGTGCCAGCAAGGGTGAAACCGGGGAGCTGTTTTTT	NA	NA	TRBV2	TRBJ2-2
CASSWGYRDRTSYEQFF	TGTGCCAGCAGCTGGGGCTACCGGGACAGGACCTCCTATGAGCAGTTCTTC	few	TRBD1	TRBV28	TRBJ2-1
CASGKDRDTEAFF	TGTGCCAGCGGTAAAGACAGAGACACTGAAGCTTTCTTT	NA	NA	TRBV2	TRBJ1-1
CASSLGQGNGYTF	TGTGCCAGCAGCTTGGGACAGGGGAATGGCTACACCTTC	NA	TRBD1	TRBV7-9	TRBJ1-2
CASSQVDRADYEQYF	TGCGCCAGCAGCCAAGTTGATCGCGCAGACTACGAGCAGTACTTC	NA	NA	TRBV4-3	TRBJ2-7
CASSFVWQGRFPPLGGYTF	TGTGCCAGCAGCTTTGTTTGGCAGGGTCGATTCCCGCCCCTTGGAGGCTACACCTTC	NA	NA	TRBV7-6	TRBJ1-2
CASSPEAGQWAFF	TGTGCCAGCAGCCCCGAGGCGGGTCAATGGGCTTTCTTT	NA	NA	TRBV7-2	TRBJ1-1
CSVEGQDSYNEQFF	TGCAGCGTTGAGGGGCAGGACTCCTACAATGAGCAGTTCTTC	NA	NA	TRBV29-1	TRBJ2-1
CASSRNIQYF	TGTGCCAGCAGTCGGAACATTCAGTACTTC	few	NA	TRBV28	TRBJ2-4
CASSQEWQETQYF	TGCGCCAGCAGCCAAGAGTGGCAAGAGACCCAGTACTTC	few	NA	TRBV4-3	TRBJ2-5
CAISVPLAGGNTGELFF	TGTGCCATCAGTGTTCCGCTAGCGGGGGGGAACACCGGGGAGCTGTTTTTT	NA	TRBD2	TRBV10-3	TRBJ2-2
CSAKGNQPQHF	TGCAGTGCTAAAGGAAATCAGCCCCAGCATTTT	NA	NA	TRBV20-1	TRBJ1-5
CASSPPTGEAQNIQYF	TGTGCCAGCAGCCCACCAACAGGGGAAGCGCAAAACATTCAGTACTTC	NA	TRBD1	TRBV4-2	TRBJ2-4
CASSLGQSQHF	TGTGCCAGCAGTTTAGGGCAGTCCCAGCATTTT	NA	NA	TRBV28	TRBJ1-5
CAWSVWLTLQPQHF	TGTGCCTGGAGTGTGTGGCTAACCTTGCAGCCCCAGCATTTT	few	NA	TRBV30	TRBJ1-5
CASSLYPGQTNYGYTF	TGCGCCAGCAGCCTCTATCCGGGACAGACTAACTATGGCTACACCTTC	NA	TRBD1	TRBV5-1	TRBJ1-2
CSVEVGGGTDTQYF	TGCAGCGTTGAAGTGGGTGGTGGAACAGATACGCAGTATTTT	few	NA	TRBV29-1	TRBJ2-3
CASRPTGMNTEAFF	TGTGCCAGCAGGCCTACAGGGATGAACACTGAAGCTTTCTTT	few	NA	TRBV5-4	TRBJ1-1